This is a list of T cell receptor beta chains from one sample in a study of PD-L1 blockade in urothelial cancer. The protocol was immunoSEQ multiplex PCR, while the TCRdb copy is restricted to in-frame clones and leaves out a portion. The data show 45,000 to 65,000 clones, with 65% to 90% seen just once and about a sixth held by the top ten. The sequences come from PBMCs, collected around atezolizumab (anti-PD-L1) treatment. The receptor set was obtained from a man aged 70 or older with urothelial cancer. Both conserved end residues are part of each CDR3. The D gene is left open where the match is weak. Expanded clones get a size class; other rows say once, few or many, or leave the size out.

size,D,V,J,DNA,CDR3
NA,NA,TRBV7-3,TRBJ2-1,TGTGCCAGCAGCTTAGAGGTCAGCAGCGTGAATGAGCAGTTCTTC,CASSLEVSSVNEQFF
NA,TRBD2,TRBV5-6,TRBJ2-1,TGTGCCAGCAGCGCCCCGGGACTAGCGTACAATGAGCAGTTCTTC,CASSAPGLAYNEQFF
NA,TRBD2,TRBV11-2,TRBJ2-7,TGTGCCAGCAGTTCACCTCGGACTAGCGGGTACTACGAGCAGTACTTC,CASSSPRTSGYYEQYF
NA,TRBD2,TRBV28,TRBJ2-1,TGTGCCAGCCTACCGGGACTAGCGGGAGGGATGGCCTACAATGAGCAGTTCTTC,CASLPGLAGGMAYNEQFF
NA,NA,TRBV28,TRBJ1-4,TGTGCCAGCAGACAGGGAACAGAAAAACTGTTTTTT,CASRQGTEKLFF
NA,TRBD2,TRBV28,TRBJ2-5,TGTGCCAGCAGTACCAGCGGGAGTAGCGAGACCCAGTACTTC,CASSTSGSSETQYF
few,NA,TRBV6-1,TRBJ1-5,TGTGCCAGCGTACAGGGTACTCAGCCCCAGCATTTT,CASVQGTQPQHF
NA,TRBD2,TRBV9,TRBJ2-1,TGTGCCAGCAGCGTAAATAGCGGGAGTGGTGATGAGCAGTTCTTC,CASSVNSGSGDEQFF
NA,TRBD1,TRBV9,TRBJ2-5,TGTGCCAGCAGCGTAGCAGGGACAGGGGTAGAGACCCAGTACTTC,CASSVAGTGVETQYF
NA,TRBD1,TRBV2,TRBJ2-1,TGTGCCAGCAGTGAAAAAGGAAGGGACAGCTCCTACAATGAGCAGTTCTTC,CASSEKGRDSSYNEQFF
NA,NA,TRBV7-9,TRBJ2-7,TGTGCCAGCAGCTTCTGGGGGGGGACAGGAAGAATGGACGAGCAGTACTTC,CASSFWGGTGRMDEQYF
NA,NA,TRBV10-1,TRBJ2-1,TGCGCCAGCAGTGACCCCCTGGAGGGCAATGAGCAGTTCTTC,CASSDPLEGNEQFF
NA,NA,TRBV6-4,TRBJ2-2,TGTGCCAGCAGTGAGGGACTTAAAGACACCGGGGAGCTGTTTTTT,CASSEGLKDTGELFF
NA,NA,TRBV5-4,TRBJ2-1,TGTGCCAGCAGCACCTCTAGCGCGTACAATGAGCAGTTCTTC,CASSTSSAYNEQFF
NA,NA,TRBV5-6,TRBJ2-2,TGTGCCAGCAGCCGCCTTGCGACCGGGGAGCTGTTTTTT,CASSRLATGELFF
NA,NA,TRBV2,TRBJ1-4,TGTGCCAGCAGTATAGACAGTATTTCCAATGAAAAACTGTTTTTT,CASSIDSISNEKLFF
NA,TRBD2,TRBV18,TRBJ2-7,TGTGCCAGCTCACCACCAGCGGGAGACGAGCAGTACTTC,CASSPPAGDEQYF
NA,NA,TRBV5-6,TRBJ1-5,TGTGCCAGCAGCTACTACTCCCCGGGGAATAGCAATCAGCCCCAGCATTTT,CASSYYSPGNSNQPQHF
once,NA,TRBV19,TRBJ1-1,TGTGCCAGTAGTGTCCCCCGGGGGGCTGTCACTGAAGCTTTCTTT,CASSVPRGAVTEAFF
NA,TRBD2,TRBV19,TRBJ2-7,TGTGCCAGTAGTCTCGAGCGGGAGAGCTCCTACGAGCAGTACTTC,CASSLERESSYEQYF
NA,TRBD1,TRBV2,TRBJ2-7,TGTGCCAGCGGCGGCGCAGGGGGCTACGAGCAGTACTTC,CASGGAGGYEQYF
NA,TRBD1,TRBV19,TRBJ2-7,TGTGCCAGTAGCTCGGGACAGGCCAGAGGGGAGCAGTACTTC,CASSSGQARGEQYF
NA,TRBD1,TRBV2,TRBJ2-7,TGTGCCAGCAGTGAGAGCAGGGGGATAGCCTACGAGCAGTACTTC,CASSESRGIAYEQYF
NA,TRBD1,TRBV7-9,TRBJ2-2,TGTGCCAGCAGGTTGGACAGGGGGTTTTCGAACACCGGGGAGCTGTTTTTT,CASRLDRGFSNTGELFF
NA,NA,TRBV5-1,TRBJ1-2,TGCGCCAGCAGCTCAACAGGGTTCTTACCACCTCGGGGCTACACCTTC,CASSSTGFLPPRGYTF
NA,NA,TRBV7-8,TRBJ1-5,TGTGCCAGCAGCCCGGACAGCCTACGCAATCAGCCCCAGCATTTT,CASSPDSLRNQPQHF
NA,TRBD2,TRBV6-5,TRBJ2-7,TGTGCCAGCAGTTACTCGACTAGCGGGGGCTACGAGCAGTACTTC,CASSYSTSGGYEQYF
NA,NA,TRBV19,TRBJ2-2,TGTGCCAGTAGTATAGCCGGGAATACCGGGGAGCTGTTTTTT,CASSIAGNTGELFF
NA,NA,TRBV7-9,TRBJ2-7,TGTGCCAGCAGCTTAGCGCACAGGTACTACGAGCAGTACTTC,CASSLAHRYYEQYF
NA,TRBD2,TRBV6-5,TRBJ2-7,TGTGCCAGCAAGCGGGAGGGCCCATCCTCCTACGAGCAGTACTTC,CASKREGPSSYEQYF